This T cell receptor beta chain was sequenced for a study of T cells in Graves' hyperthyroidism and ophthalmopathy. RNA transcripts were the template for amplifying TCR beta CDR3 regions. Carried out on the TCR CDR3, a first-round RT-PCR used the HTBI primer set. TCRdb reprocessed the multiplex PCR reads via MiXCR and lists one record per CDR3 protein. Altogether under 450,000 distinct CDR3 sequences are present, approximately 14% being singletons, with the ten largest covering approximately 14%. In the case of this clonotype: At one of its ends the junction is not consistent with the germline gene, which may arise from a read error.

The clonotype comes from a woman aged 18 to 35 with Graves' hyperthyroidism. The specimen was blood.

The CDR3 nucleotides read TGTGCCAGCAGCTTAGCCTTTGCCCCCGGCAGGGGCGGAGACGGGGAGCTGCTTTTT. Residues: CASSLAFAPGRGGDGELLF. This chain uses TRBV11-2 with TRBJ2-2; D is perhaps TRBD1 (6 bases). Germline V CDR1 and CDR2: SGHAT, FQNNGV. The CDR3 consists of 19 residues.